The present TCR beta chain was sequenced within a study of control samples from healthy donors and cancer patients. With 6 bases removed from V and 5 bases from J, the gap between germline ends came to 16 bases. Germline V CDR1 and CDR2: MNHEY, SMNVEV (reference sequence). The CDR3 totals 15 residues. TCRdb's copy holds only in-frame clones and misses some; the assay was immunoSEQ multiplex PCR. The sample has around 190,000 clones; around 94% are singletons. This clone has just a few counts. This receptor was taken from a man in his thirties or forties in good health. The sequenced material came from blood. V gene TRBV27 combines with J gene TRBJ2-2, with D possibly called TRBD1 or TRBD2 (5 bases each). The CDR3 bases are TGTGCCAGCAGCTACGGGACGCCCAGGACCGGGGAGCTGTTTTTT. This codes for CASSYGTPRTGELFF.